This paragraph reports one T cell receptor beta chain. Its target is not known. From germline, CDR1 is SEHNR and CDR2 FQNEAQ (reference sequence). Between the trimmed V and J ends, which lost 5 bases and 0 bases, there was a span of 8 bases. The CDR3 has 14 amino acids. Repertoires were generated with immunoSEQ multiplex PCR, while TCRdb's copy carries only in-frame clones and drops some. This repertoire shows approximately 230,000 clones, roughly 87% found once; its top ten account for approximately 12%. This sample is part of a study of cytomegalovirus exposure and HLA in healthy donors. Findings and limits, study-wide: First-cohort TCR clusters were later found to tend to co-occur in the 120 or so validation repertoires.

This TCR was recovered from a man aged 18 to 29 in good health and CMV-seropositive. Sequencing input: PBMCs. V is TRBV7-9 and J is TRBJ2-1, with D hard to call. CDR3 protein: CASSTRGSYNEQFF. CDR3 in DNA: TGTGCCAGCAGCACCCGCGGCTCCTACAATGAGCAGTTCTTC.